One sample yielded the 3 T cell receptor beta chains listed below, sequenced in a study of T-cell memory formation after mild COVID-19. TCRdb ran MiXCR on the 5' RACE reads and lists one entry per CDR3 protein. This sample has about 110,000 distinct CDR3 sequences, with roughly a sixth found just once. The material sequenced was PBMCs or a T cell subset sorted from them (not recorded which). These receptors originate from a man between 18 and 29 years old who had mild COVID-19 (a few samples of this study predate the infection). Cell type and time point are not known.

V and J are TRBV28 and TRBJ1-5, with D unclear. V was cut by 8 bases and J by 5 bases, with 10 bases left in between. Germline CDR1 is MDHEN and CDR2 is SYDVKM. The CDR3 is 12 residues long. DNA of the CDR3: TGTGCCAGCCATACCGATTATCAGCCCCAGCATTTT. Protein: CASHTDYQPQHF.

This rearrangement joins TRBV12-3 or TRBV12-4 to TRBJ2-3; D possibly uses TRBD1 or TRBD2 (5 bases each). Trimming shortened V by 5 bases and J by 6 bases, and 12 bases separated the two germline ends. The CDR3 is 13 amino acids. CDR3 coding DNA: TGTGCCAGCAGTGTCAGGGACGTGGATACGCAGTATTTT. This encodes CASSVRDVDTQYF.

This clonotype was seen a handful of times. The J gene is TRBJ2-3, the V gene TRBV20-1, with TRBD2 matching 10 bases. Germline CDR1 and CDR2: DFQATT and SNEGSKA (reference sequence). The CDR3 sequence is 16 residues long. The V segment lost 5 bases and the J segment 4 bases; nucleotides outside the gene matches: 12. The CDR3 DNA follows: TGCAGTGCTCCCACCCCAGCGGGGGGGCGCTCAGATACGCAGTATTTT. Its protein product is CSAPTPAGGRSDTQYF.